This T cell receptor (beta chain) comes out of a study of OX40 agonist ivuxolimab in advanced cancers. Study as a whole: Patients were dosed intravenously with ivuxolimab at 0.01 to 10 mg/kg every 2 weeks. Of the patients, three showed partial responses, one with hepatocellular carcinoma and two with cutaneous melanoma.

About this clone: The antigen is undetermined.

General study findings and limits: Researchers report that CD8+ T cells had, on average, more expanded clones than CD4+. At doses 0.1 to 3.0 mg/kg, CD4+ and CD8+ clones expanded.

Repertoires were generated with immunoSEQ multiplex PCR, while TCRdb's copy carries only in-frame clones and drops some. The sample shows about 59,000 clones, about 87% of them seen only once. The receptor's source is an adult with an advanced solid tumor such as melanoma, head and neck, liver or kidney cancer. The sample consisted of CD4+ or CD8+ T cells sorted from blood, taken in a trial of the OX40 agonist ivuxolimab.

The CDR3 protein is CASSVRTGVPTDTQYF. As DNA, the CDR3 is TGTGCCAGCAGTGTCCGGACAGGGGTCCCCACAGATACGCAGTATTTT. The rearrangement joins TRBV6-1 to TRBJ2-3; 9 bases agree with TRBD1. The CDR3 covers 16 residues. CDR1 and CDR2 (germline): MNHNS, SASEGT. The J segment lost 2 bases and the V segment lost 4 bases, leaving 7 bases of the junction unmatched.